Below, one T cell receptor (beta chain) is given with its context. The sample comes from a study of CD8 T cells in Susac syndrome. The CDR3 is made up of 16 amino acids. Germline CDR1 SGDLS, CDR2 YYNGEE. J lost 7 bases, V lost 2 bases, and 11 bases had no gene match. When the RNA was reverse transcribed, random hexamers were used with an input of roughly 0.45 to 1 ug. Via MiXCR, TCRdb re-called the immunoSEQ multiplex PCR reads, giving one row per CDR3 protein. The sample records some 190,000 distinct CDR3 sequences, about 94% being singletons. The individuals used as controls were healthy donors who had been matched for both age and sex.

The V gene is TRBV9, the J gene TRBJ2-7, with 11 bases identical to TRBD2. Source material: CD4+ T cells from PBMCs. This receptor was taken from a human donor in good health. CDR3 bases: TGTGCCAGCAGCGTGTCTCCGGGACTAGCGGATCGGGAGCAGTACTTC. Translated, it gives CASSVSPGLADREQYF.